These 30 T cell receptor beta chains came from one sample sequenced in a study of blood T cell repertoires in COVID-19. Sequenced by immunoSEQ multiplex PCR; TCRdb stores in-frame clones only, minus some. The data show around 250,000 clones, with 70% to 90% seen just once and more than 6.5% held by the top ten. Sequenced material: peripheral blood. All receptors derive from a woman in her 70s with active or convalescent COVID-19.

This chain uses TRBV5-1 with TRBJ1-3; TRBD1 is a possible D gene (6 bases). The CDR3 loop spans 15 amino acids. V was clipped by 0 bases and J by 2 bases, with 9 bases between them. Germline lookup yields CDR1 SGHRS and CDR2 YFSETQ. The CDR3 coding sequence is TGCGCCAGCAGCTTGGGTTCAGGGGCTGGAAACACCATATATTTT. Protein: CASSLGSGAGNTIYF. The variable domain in full, completed from reference TRBV5-1 and TRBJ1-3, reads KAGVTQTPRYLIKTRGQQVTLSCSPISGHRSVSWYQQTPGQGLQFLFEYFSETQRNKGNFPGRFSGRQFSNSRSEMNVSTLELGDSALYLCASSLGSGAGNTIYFGEGSWLTVV.

The genes are TRBV18 and TRBJ1-2, with TRBD1 identical over 8 bases. Germline-derived CDR1 and CDR2 are KGHSH and LQKENI. The CDR3 runs 14 residues. The V segment lost 3 bases and the J segment 8 bases; nucleotides outside the gene matches: 8. The CDR3 spells CASSPFGQGEGYTF. For the CDR3, the DNA is TGTGCCAGCTCACCTTTCGGACAGGGAGAGGGCTACACCTTC.

The V gene is TRBV5-1, the J gene TRBJ1-6; 8 nucleotides align to TRBD1. Germline V gene data show CDR1 as SGHRS and CDR2 as YFSETQ. The CDR3 is 14 amino acids. The V and J ends lost 3 bases and 7 bases, in that order; junction bases with no gene match: 3. CDR3 amino acids: CASSSGQVNSPLHF. The CDR3 bases are TGCGCCAGCAGCTCGGGACAGGTCAATTCACCCCTCCACTTT.

V usage is TRBV6-5 and J usage is TRBJ2-5; the match to TRBD2 covers 8 bases. From germline, CDR1 is MNHEY and CDR2 SVGAGI. The V segment lost 2 bases and the J segment 7 bases; nucleotides outside the gene matches: 9. The CDR3 is 15 residues long. CDR3 loop: CASSYTQAGGGTQYF. The CDR3 DNA sequence: TGTGCCAGCAGTTACACCCAGGCGGGGGGAGGGACCCAGTACTTC.

This chain links TRBV9 with TRBJ2-5; possible D gene TRBD1, 6 bases. Trimming shortened V by 2 bases and J by 4 bases, and 15 bases separated the two germline ends. This CDR3 comprises 15 residues. Germline loops: CDR1 SGDLS, CDR2 YYNGEE. In nucleotides, the CDR3 is TGTGCCAGCAGCGTGACCGTACAGGGAATAGAGACCCAGTACTTC. It is translated as CASSVTVQGIETQYF.

The table lists this clone with a count of one. The chain employs TRBV11-3 and TRBJ2-3; D is perhaps TRBD2 (6 bases). The V gene lost 1 base and the J gene lost 7 bases, with 9 bases spanning the gap. The CDR3 loop spans 13 amino acids. CDR1 is SGHNT, CDR2 YENEEA, per germline. The CDR3 here is CASSLGGGNTQYF. Here the CDR3 DNA reads TGTGCCAGCAGCTTAGGTGGGGGGAATACGCAGTATTTT.

This chain joins TRBV3-1 (or the pseudogene TRBV3-2) and TRBJ2-7; D remains unclear. This CDR3 region has 14 residues. The germline V gene encodes CDR1 LGHDT and CDR2 YNNKEL (reference sequence). The germline V and J ends were trimmed by 1 base and 1 base, with 8 bases remaining between them. CDR3 sequence (DNA): TGTGCCAGCAGCCAAGTCGTCTCTTCCTACGAGCAGTACTTC. Translating gives CASSQVVSSYEQYF.

This chain joins TRBV18 and TRBJ2-5; 7 nucleotides line up with TRBD2. V lost 3 bases, J lost 7 bases, and 11 bases stayed unmatched. This CDR3 is built from 15 residues. The V gene's germline CDR1 is KGHSH and CDR2 LQKENI. The CDR3 loop reads CASSPDGGTGRTQYF. The CDR3 nucleotides are TGTGCCAGCTCACCGGACGGGGGGACTGGGCGGACCCAGTACTTC.

This chain uses TRBV3-1 (or the pseudogene TRBV3-2) with TRBJ1-5; D remains ambiguous. Germline CDR1 and CDR2: LGHDT and YNNKEL (reference sequence). V shed 5 bases and J shed 7 bases, with 15 bases lying between them. The CDR3 has 14 amino acids. The CDR3 region is CASSGQSFNQPQHF. The CDR3 DNA is TGTGCCAGCAGCGGCCAGTCCTTTAACCAGCCCCAGCATTTT.

CDR3 in amino acids: CASSRGTVNQPQHF. CDR3 coding DNA: TGTGCCAGCAGCAGGGGGACAGTCAATCAGCCCCAGCATTTT. V and J are TRBV9 and TRBJ1-5; TRBD1 aligns across 7 bases. With V trimmed by 4 bases and J by 3 bases, 4 bases remained unmatched. The CDR3 has 14 amino acids. Germline V gene data show CDR1 as SGDLS and CDR2 as YYNGEE.

J is TRBJ2-7 and V is TRBV12-5; the D gene is possibly TRBD2 (5 bases). Trimming cost V 6 bases and J 3 bases, with 21 bases left between them. Germline V gene data show CDR1 as LGHNT and CDR2 as FRNRAP. The CDR3 has 16 residues. CDR3 region: CASGRGYTSLNYEQYF. The CDR3 DNA sequence: TGTGCTAGTGGGCGAGGGTACACTTCGCTCAACTACGAGCAGTACTTC.

This sequence joins TRBV9 and TRBJ2-6, with D possibly being TRBD1 (5 bases). The CDR3 totals 17 residues. V lost 2 bases, J lost 1 base, and 13 bases lay in between. CDR1 is SGDLS, CDR2 YYNGEE, per germline. The CDR3 sequence: CASSVGQGPSGANVLTF. The CDR3 bases are TGTGCCAGCAGCGTCGGGCAGGGCCCGTCTGGGGCCAACGTCCTGACTTTC. The variable domain in full, with the rest retrieved from reference TRBV9 and TRBJ2-6, is DSGVTQTPKHLITATGQRVTLRCSPRSGDLSVYWYQQSLDQGLQFLIQYYNGEERAKGNILERFSAQQFPDLHSELNLSSLELGDSALYFCASSVGQGPSGANVLTFGAGSRLTVL.

Here the CDR3 reads CASSEQGLTNEKLFF. CDR3 DNA: TGTGCCAGCAGTGAACAGGGCCTAACTAATGAAAAACTGTTTTTT. The genes are TRBV2 and TRBJ1-4; weak D call: TRBD1 (5 bases). The CDR3 has 15 amino acids. CDR1 is SNHLY, CDR2 FYNNEI, per germline. The germline V and J ends were trimmed by 2 bases and 1 base, with 8 bases remaining between them.

The chain links TRBV11-3 to TRBJ2-7; D is perhaps TRBD2 (5 bases). The germline CDR1 and CDR2 sequences are SGHNT and YENEEA. This CDR3 has 14 residues. V was shortened by 5 bases and J by 1 base, with 12 bases between the two germline ends. In nucleotides, the CDR3 is TGTGCCAGCAGCCGGGGTTCCACTTCCTACGAGCAGTACTTC. The encoded protein is CASSRGSTSYEQYF.

This clone was seen a single time. This rearrangement joins TRBV7-2 to TRBJ1-3, with a possible D match to TRBD1 (5 bases). V was clipped by 1 base and J by 4 bases, with 5 bases between them. The CDR3 loop spans 13 amino acids. Germline assignment: CDR1 SGHTA and CDR2 FQGNSA. CDR3 nucleotide sequence: TGTGCCAGCAGCTTAGGACAGGGAAACACCATATATTTT. Its translation: CASSLGQGNTIYF.

This clone has only a few counts. The V gene is TRBV5-4, the J gene TRBJ1-2; TRBD1 might be the D (6 bases). Germline loops: CDR1 SGHNT, CDR2 YYREEE (reference sequence). The CDR3 runs to 12 residues. The ends were cut back, 2 bases at V and 8 bases at J, with 10 bases in the middle. CDR3 region: CASSFGQMGYTF. CDR3 nucleotide sequence: TGTGCCAGCAGCTTCGGACAGATGGGCTACACCTTC.

The rearrangement joins TRBV19 to TRBJ1-2; TRBD1 agrees at 9 bases. V shed 4 bases and J 1 base; nucleotides not matched to a gene: 4. Germline V gene lookup returns CDR1 LNHDA and CDR2 SQIVND (reference sequence). The CDR3 is 15 residues long. The DNA for the CDR3 is TGTGCCAGTAGTACTCCGGGACAGGGTAACTATGGCTACACCTTC. Protein product: CASSTPGQGNYGYTF. The whole variable domain, filled in from reference TRBV19 and TRBJ1-2, reads DGGITQSPKYLFRKEGQNVTLSCEQNLNHDAMYWYRQDPGQGLRLIYYSQIVNDFQKGDIAEGYSVSREKKESFPLTVTSAQKNPTAFYLCASSTPGQGNYGYTFGSGTRLTVV.

The chain is built from TRBV6-5 and TRBJ2-5; 7 bases are a match to TRBD2. The CDR3 covers 15 residues. V shed 7 bases and J 1 base; nucleotides not matched to a gene: 9. Germline CDR1 MNHEY, CDR2 SVGAGI. CDR3 DNA: TGTGCCAGCATCAAGTCTCTAGCGGTCCAAGAGACCCAGTACTTC. Encoded protein: CASIKSLAVQETQYF.

The chain combines TRBV25-1 with TRBJ1-2; a weak D match, TRBD1 (6 bases). Germline lookup yields CDR1 MGHDK and CDR2 SYGVNS. V was cut by 5 bases and J by 7 bases, with 17 bases left in between. The CDR3 contains 14 residues. The CDR3 is CASSNAGGASGYTF. The CDR3 coding sequence is TGTGCCAGCAGTAACGCGGGGGGGGCAAGTGGCTACACCTTC.

The rearrangement uses TRBV3-1 (or the pseudogene TRBV3-2) and TRBJ1-2, with a tentative D call TRBD1 (6 bases). CDR1 is LGHDT and CDR2 is YNNKEL in the germline V gene (reference sequence). This CDR3 is built from 15 residues. Trimming removed 1 base at V and 3 bases at J, with 12 bases between. In DNA, the CDR3 is TGTGCCAGCAGCCAAGGAGTAAGGACAGACTATGGCTACACCTTC. It codes for CASSQGVRTDYGYTF.

V is TRBV6-4 and J is TRBJ2-5; possible D gene TRBD1, 5 bases. Trimming shortened V by 4 bases and J by 5 bases, and 14 bases separated the two germline ends. This CDR3 comprises 14 residues. Per the germline V gene, CDR1 is MRHNA and CDR2 is SNTAGT. The CDR3 sequence is CASSVWGKEETQYF. As DNA, the CDR3 is TGTGCCAGCAGTGTCTGGGGCAAGGAGGAGACCCAGTACTTC.

The genes are TRBV7-9 and TRBJ1-4, with unresolved D. Germline CDR1 reads SEHNR; CDR2 reads FQNEAQ (reference sequence). The length of the CDR3 is 13 residues. Trimming pared 1 base from V and 6 bases from J, leaving 6 bases between. For the CDR3, the DNA is TGTGCCAGCAGCTTAGGGCTGTATGAAAAACTGTTTTTT. Translation gives CASSLGLYEKLFF.

This clone was recorded a few times. V gene TRBV20-1 combines with J gene TRBJ2-1; 9 positions match TRBD1. The V gene end was trimmed by 3 bases and the J gene end by 9 bases; junction bases not matched to a gene: 6. The CDR3 runs 13 residues. Germline V gene sequence: CDR1 DFQATT, CDR2 SNEGSKA (reference sequence). DNA of the CDR3: TGCAGTGCTAGTGGGGACAGGGTTGGTGAGCAGTTCTTC. Residues: CSASGDRVGEQFF.

V usage is TRBV19 and J usage is TRBJ1-1; D gene ambiguous. Germline CDR1 is LNHDA and CDR2 is SQIVND (reference sequence). Trimming pared 7 bases from V and 5 bases from J, leaving 17 bases between. This CDR3 is built from 14 residues. This CDR3 reads CASTQESSRTEAFF. CDR3 sequence (DNA): TGTGCCAGTACCCAAGAATCTAGTAGGACTGAAGCTTTCTTT.

V and J are TRBV12-3 or TRBV12-4 and TRBJ2-3, with D possibly being TRBD2 (6 bases). Deletions cut 5 bases from V and 10 bases from J, with 13 bases between. The CDR3 has 12 amino acids. The CDR3 here is CASSPRLDAQYF. The DNA for the CDR3 is TGTGCCAGCAGTCCCCGACTAGACGCGCAGTATTTT.

This sequence joins TRBV5-1 and TRBJ2-3; 7 nucleotides agree with TRBD1. The germline V gene encodes CDR1 SGHRS and CDR2 YFSETQ. The CDR3 contains 15 residues. The V and J ends lost 1 base and 5 bases, in that order; junction bases with no gene match: 7. The CDR3 DNA is TGCGCCAGCAGCTTGAATCAGGGGGATGGAGATACGCAGTATTTT. This translates into CASSLNQGDGDTQYF. The variable domain in full, completed from reference TRBV5-1 and TRBJ2-3, reads KAGVTQTPRYLIKTRGQQVTLSCSPISGHRSVSWYQQTPGQGLQFLFEYFSETQRNKGNFPGRFSGRQFSNSRSEMNVSTLELGDSALYLCASSLNQGDGDTQYFGPGTRLTVL.

The chain joins TRBV4-3 to TRBJ1-1, with TRBD1 matching 9 bases. The CDR3 is made up of 13 amino acids. Germline trimming cut 6 bases from V and 6 bases from J; bases unmatched to any gene: 5. From germline, CDR1 is LGHNA and CDR2 YSLEER. The CDR3 bases are TGCGCCAGCAGGGACAGGGGCAGAGCTGAAGCTTTCTTT. It encodes CASRDRGRAEAFF.

The chain has TRBV5-1 and TRBJ2-3; maybe TRBD1 (5 bases). Germline CDR1 and CDR2: SGHRS and YFSETQ. V gave up 1 base and J gave up 3 bases, with 15 bases separating them. The CDR3 runs to 16 residues. The CDR3 reads CASSLMIGPGTDTQYF. CDR3 coding DNA: TGCGCCAGCAGCTTGATGATAGGGCCAGGGACAGATACGCAGTATTTT.

This clone was recorded only once. V usage is TRBV1 and J usage is TRBJ1-2; the table assigns TRBD1, which was not confirmed against the DNA. TRBV1 is classified as a pseudogene. CDR3 length equals 15 residues. In DNA, the CDR3 is TGCACCAGCAGCCAAGATCTGGGACAGGGCATCGGCTACACCTTC. Its protein is CTSSQDLGQGIGYTF.

The V and J genes are TRBV12-3 or TRBV12-4 and TRBJ1-5, with D uncertain. The ends were cut back, 6 bases at V and 7 bases at J, with 13 bases in the middle. The CDR3 is made up of 13 amino acids. This chain's CDR3 is CASSLIGGQPQHF. CDR3 DNA: TGTGCCAGCAGCCTGATCGGAGGGCAGCCCCAGCATTTT.